This passage covers 25 T cell receptor beta chains from one sample sequenced in a study of cytomegalovirus exposure and HLA in healthy donors. Generated by immunoSEQ multiplex PCR, the TCRdb table keeps only in-frame clones and is missing some. The sample holds about 360,000 clones, roughly 90% seen once. Sequencing was carried out using PBMCs. The receptors derive from a woman aged 18-35 years in good health and CMV-seronegative.

The chain employs TRBV11-1 and TRBJ2-7, with 9 bases that match TRBD1. The CDR3 totals 17 residues. The germline gives CDR1 SGHAT, CDR2 FQDESV (reference sequence). The junction had 15 bases not matched to a gene; V was cut back by 2 bases and J by 7 bases. Written as DNA, the CDR3 is TGTGCCAGCAGCTTACCGGACAGGGGAGTTCCGTATTCAGAGCAGTACTTC. Translating it yields CASSLPDRGVPYSEQYF.

This chain connects TRBV2 to TRBJ1-2, with D perhaps TRBD1 (6 bases). This CDR3 region has 15 residues. Germline V CDR1 and CDR2: SNHLY, FYNNEI. Trimming took off 1 base at V and 1 base at J, with 10 bases between the two ends. CDR3 bases: TGTGCCAGCAGTGAAGGGGGGCACAGTAACTATGGCTACACCTTC. It yields the protein CASSEGGHSNYGYTF.

The table lists this clone with a count of one. The rearrangement uses TRBV28 and TRBJ2-1; 9 bases agree with TRBD1. Germline loops: CDR1 MDHEN, CDR2 SYDVKM. The CDR3 length is 15 residues. V shed 3 bases, J shed 6 bases, and the junction held 6 bases outside the gene matches. CDR3 residues: CASSLGGQGLNEQFF. Written as DNA, the CDR3 is TGTGCCAGCAGTTTGGGGGGACAGGGCCTCAATGAGCAGTTCTTC.

The rearrangement joins TRBV28 to TRBJ1-1, with D maybe TRBD1 (5 bases). The length of the CDR3 is 13 residues. V lost 3 bases and J lost 7, with 12 bases in between. From germline, CDR1 is MDHEN and CDR2 SYDVKM. CDR3 coding DNA: TGTGCCAGCAGTTTGCGGGGGGGGATTGAAGCTTTCTTT. It translates to CASSLRGGIEAFF.

The genes are TRBV5-6 and TRBJ1-1; D unresolved. Germline assignment: CDR1 SGHDT and CDR2 YYEEEE. Trimming cost V 2 bases and J 8 bases, with 7 bases left between them. The CDR3 length is 11 residues. CDR3: CASSFRVEAFF. The DNA for the CDR3 is TGTGCCAGCAGCTTCCGGGTCGAAGCTTTCTTT.

CDR3 nucleotide sequence: TGTGCCAGCAGCTTGGAGCGAAATGAGCAGTTCTTC. It yields the protein CASSLERNEQFF. V and J are TRBV5-6 and TRBJ2-1; D is unresolved. The CDR3 is 12 amino acids. V was clipped by 0 bases and J by 7 bases, with 5 bases between them. Germline V gene data show CDR1 as SGHDT and CDR2 as YYEEEE. Drawing the rest from reference TRBV5-6 and TRBJ2-1, the complete variable domain is DAGVTQSPTHLIKTRGQQVTLRCSPKSGHDTVSWYQQALGQGPQFIFQYYEEEERQRGNFPDRFSGHQFPNYSSELNVNALLLGDSALYLCASSLERNEQFFGPGTRLTVL.

This chain connects TRBV28 to TRBJ2-6, with a weak D call TRBD2 (6 bases). With 9 bases removed from V and 0 bases from J, the gap between germline ends came to 12 bases. The germline V gene has CDR1 MDHEN and CDR2 SYDVKM. The CDR3 spans 15 residues. The CDR3 reads CASRDFYSGANVLTF. DNA for the CDR3: TGTGCCAGTCGGGACTTTTACTCTGGGGCCAACGTCCTGACTTTC.

The J gene is TRBJ2-3, the V gene TRBV28; 9 nucleotides match TRBD2. Per germline, CDR1 MDHEN and CDR2 SYDVKM. After removal of 3 bases from V and 2 bases from J, the junction contained 6 bases not matched to a gene. The CDR3 sequence is 16 residues long. The CDR3 sequence: CASSFWIAGATDTQYF. CDR3 nucleotide sequence: TGTGCCAGCAGTTTTTGGATAGCGGGAGCCACAGATACGCAGTATTTT.

The chain uses TRBV30 and TRBJ2-3; perhaps TRBD1 as D (5 bases). The ends were cut back, 3 bases at V and 4 bases at J, with 8 bases in the middle. Germline CDR1 GTSNPN, CDR2 SVGIG (reference sequence). This CDR3 has 12 amino acids. This chain's CDR3 is CAWSRVSDTQYF. As DNA, the CDR3 is TGTGCCTGGAGCAGGGTTTCAGATACGCAGTATTTT.

The rearrangement links TRBV5-1 to TRBJ1-4, with D tentatively TRBD1 (5 bases). Per the germline V gene, CDR1 is SGHRS and CDR2 is YFSETQ. Trimming left V 1 base short and J 7 bases short, with 11 bases between. This CDR3 spans 14 amino acids. In DNA form, the CDR3 reads TGCGCCAGCAGCTTGAGGGGCGCGTCTGAAAAACTGTTTTTT. Amino acid sequence: CASSLRGASEKLFF.

V is TRBV28 and J is TRBJ2-7, with 13 bases matching TRBD2. Germline V gene sequence: CDR1 MDHEN, CDR2 SYDVKM. The CDR3 is 15 amino acids. V gave up 6 bases and J gave up 2 bases; unmatched junction bases: 4. The CDR3 protein is CASSPTSGGAYEQYF. For the CDR3, the DNA is TGTGCCAGCAGCCCCACTAGCGGGGGGGCCTACGAGCAGTACTTC. The whole variable domain, filled in from reference TRBV28 and TRBJ2-7, reads DVKVTQSSRYLVKRTGEKVFLECVQDMDHENMFWYRQDPGLGLRLIYFSYDVKMKEKGDIPEGYSVSREKKERFSLILESASTNQTSMYLCASSPTSGGAYEQYFGPGTRLTVT.

The chain combines TRBV27 with TRBJ2-5; D might be TRBD2 (5 bases). The CDR3 runs to 17 residues. V lost 5 bases and J lost 0, with 19 bases in between. Germline assignment: CDR1 MNHEY and CDR2 SMNVEV (reference sequence). The CDR3 DNA reads as TGTGCCAGCAGTCTAAACACGGGAACTTTGTACCAAGAGACCCAGTACTTC. The encoded protein is CASSLNTGTLYQETQYF.

This chain uses TRBV28 with TRBJ2-7; 9 nucleotides match TRBD1. V was pared by 5 bases and J by 5 bases, with 10 bases of the junction left unmatched. The CDR3 spans 15 residues. Germline V gives CDR1 MDHEN, CDR2 SYDVKM. CDR3 residues: CASSRGTWTGDEQYF. DNA of the CDR3: TGTGCCAGCAGTCGGGGGACCTGGACAGGGGACGAGCAGTACTTC.

The chain couples TRBV5-1 to TRBJ1-1; no clear D. Trimming cost V 0 bases and J 3 bases, with 12 bases left between them. The CDR3 loop spans 15 amino acids. The germline V gene encodes CDR1 SGHRS and CDR2 YFSETQ. CDR3 DNA: TGCGCCAGCAGCTTGGGGTGGATCGAGGACACTGAAGCTTTCTTT. This encodes CASSLGWIEDTEAFF.

The chain links TRBV28 to TRBJ2-5; tentatively, D is TRBD2 (5 bases). Trimming removed 6 bases from V and 5 bases from J, with 16 bases in between. Germline V gives CDR1 MDHEN, CDR2 SYDVKM. The CDR3 sequence is 14 residues long. CDR3 residues: CASRGVPVGETQYF. CDR3 sequence (DNA): TGTGCCAGCAGGGGAGTTCCAGTTGGGGAGACCCAGTACTTC.

This clone was picked up one time. This sequence joins TRBV6-4 and TRBJ1-1, with 8 bases matching TRBD1. Trimming cost V 3 bases and J 7 bases; bases outside gene matches: 1. CDR3 length: 12 amino acids. Germline assignment: CDR1 MRHNA and CDR2 SNTAGT. The CDR3 region is CASSEGTGEAFF. The DNA of the CDR3 is TGTGCCAGCAGTGAAGGGACAGGTGAAGCTTTCTTT.

This clone has only a few counts. The rearrangement joins TRBV19 to TRBJ2-7; 12 nucleotides agree with TRBD1. The CDR3 contains 13 residues. Trimming at V came to 8 bases and at J to 6 bases, leaving 5 bases not matched to a gene. The germline V gene has CDR1 LNHDA and CDR2 SQIVND (reference sequence). CDR3 protein: CASAGTGGIEQYF. As DNA, the CDR3 is TGTGCCAGTGCCGGGACAGGGGGCATCGAGCAGTACTTC.

CDR3 in DNA: TGTGCCAGCAGCTCCCCTCCCCCGACAGGACCCACGCTGAGGGATACGCAGTATTTT. This encodes CASSSPPPTGPTLRDTQYF. This chain joins TRBV7-6 and TRBJ2-3; D possibly corresponds to TRBD1 (6 bases). CDR1 SGHVS and CDR2 FNYEAQ come from the germline V gene. V dropped 4 bases and J dropped 6 bases, with 29 bases sitting between them. There are 19 residues in the CDR3.

The chain combines TRBV2 with TRBJ2-3, with 14 bases that match TRBD2. The CDR3 spans 16 residues. Germline-derived CDR1 and CDR2 are SNHLY and FYNNEI. V shed 6 bases and J 4 bases; nucleotides not matched to a gene: 6. CDR3 amino acids: CASRAGLAGAADTQYF. In DNA, the CDR3 is TGTGCCAGCAGGGCGGGACTAGCGGGAGCAGCAGATACGCAGTATTTT.

V gene TRBV29-1 combines with J gene TRBJ1-1; 11 bases align to TRBD1. CDR3 length: 18 amino acids. Germline loops: CDR1 SQVTM, CDR2 ANQGSEA. V was pared by 5 bases and J by 0 bases, with 14 bases of the junction left unmatched. The CDR3 DNA reads as TGCAGCGTTACACTACCGGGACAGGGGGTTGGACTGAACACTGAAGCTTTCTTT. This translates into CSVTLPGQGVGLNTEAFF.

This rearrangement joins TRBV28 to TRBJ1-1; D possibly corresponds to TRBD1 (6 bases). Trimming took off 2 bases at V and 0 bases at J, with 13 bases between the two ends. From germline, CDR1 is MDHEN and CDR2 SYDVKM. The length of the CDR3 is 16 residues. The CDR3 loop is CASSLLEDRMNTEAFF. In DNA, the CDR3 is TGTGCCAGCAGTTTACTCGAGGACAGAATGAACACTGAAGCTTTCTTT. The variable domain in full, completed from reference TRBV28 and TRBJ1-1, reads DVKVTQSSRYLVKRTGEKVFLECVQDMDHENMFWYRQDPGLGLRLIYFSYDVKMKEKGDIPEGYSVSREKKERFSLILESASTNQTSMYLCASSLLEDRMNTEAFFGQGTRLTVV.

The gene calls are TRBV28 and TRBJ1-1, with a tentative D call TRBD1 (5 bases). V was pared by 6 bases and J by 2 bases, with 16 bases between. The CDR3 runs 15 residues. Germline CDR1 MDHEN, CDR2 SYDVKM. This chain's CDR3 is CASSESSGANTEAFF. The CDR3 DNA is TGTGCCAGCAGCGAAAGCAGCGGGGCAAACACTGAAGCTTTCTTT.

The chain employs TRBV6-5 and TRBJ2-7; D is possibly TRBD2 (6 bases). Trimming removed 7 bases from V and 3 bases from J, with 16 bases in between. In germline, CDR1 is MNHEY, CDR2 SVGAGI. The CDR3 sequence is 14 residues long. The CDR3, as DNA: TGTGCCAGCACGAACCGGGACTGGAACTACGAGCAGTACTTC. The encoded protein is CASTNRDWNYEQYF.

The chain employs TRBV20-1 and TRBJ2-1; D is undetermined. Trimming stripped 6 bases from V and 4 bases from J, with 7 bases between. The germline gives CDR1 DFQATT, CDR2 SNEGSKA (reference sequence). The CDR3 has 11 amino acids. CDR3 sequence reads: CSATEYNEQFF. The DNA for the CDR3 is TGCAGTGCCACCGAGTACAATGAGCAGTTCTTC.

The chain carries TRBV28 and TRBJ1-1, with TRBD1 as a possible D gene (5 bases). Trimming removed 5 bases at V and 3 bases at J, with 22 bases between. Germline loops: CDR1 MDHEN, CDR2 SYDVKM. The CDR3 runs 17 residues. The CDR3 nucleotides are TGTGCCAGCAGTCAGCTTGGGGCAGGGATAAAGGACACTGAAGCTTTCTTT. It is translated as CASSQLGAGIKDTEAFF.